The clone carrying this T cell receptor beta chain was observed a few times. These data are taken from a study of memory CD4+ T cells and cytomegalovirus serostatus. Germline assignment: CDR1 SGHAT and CDR2 FQNNGV. The CDR3 is 13 residues long. Trimming left V 6 bases short and J 1 base short, with 9 bases between. Here immunoSEQ multiplex PCR was the method, and the copy in TCRdb shows in-frame clones only, minus some. Among 35,000 to 55,000 clones listed, around 78% were seen once. The sort gate was single viable CD3+CD4+CD8-CD45RO+ cells for memory CD4+ T cells. Total CD4+ T cells were enriched by CD4 positive selection.

The V call is TRBV11-2, the J call TRBJ2-5; D is possibly TRBD2 (5 bases). The clonotype originates from an adult in good health and CMV-seronegative. Sample: memory CD4+ T cells from blood. CDR3 nucleotide sequence: TGTGCCAGCAGTCGAGGGCCCCAAGAGACCCAGTACTTC. Translating gives CASSRGPQETQYF.